This T cell receptor (beta chain) derives from a study of CD8 T cells in Susac syndrome. This CDR3 region has 17 residues. The V gene's germline CDR1 is LNHNV and CDR2 YYDKDF (reference sequence). V was clipped by 1 base and J by 0 bases; unmatched bases: 9. RNA in amounts of roughly 0.5 to 1 ug was reverse transcribed with random hexamers. Via MiXCR, TCRdb re-called the immunoSEQ multiplex PCR reads, giving one row per CDR3 protein. This table holds about 180,000 distinct CDR3 sequences, around 95% found once. The sequence came from a human donor with multiple sclerosis. Input material: CD8+ T cells from PBMCs. This chain joins TRBV15 and TRBJ2-7; 7 positions match TRBD1. The CDR3 nucleotides read TGTGCCACCAGCAGAGCGACTCAGGGGGAAGGCTCCTACGAGCAGTACTTC. Translation gives CATSRATQGEGSYEQYF.